This entry features one T cell receptor (beta chain) sequence. In the authors' workflow: Reference gene primers were amplified, and this amplification served to estimate nucleated cell counts. Produced via immunoSEQ multiplex PCR; TCRdb's table is partial and in-frame only. For V, J and clone size, that table is used; D and trimming come from the DNA. The profile shows some 75,000 clones, 75% to 95% of them singletons. The CDR3 covers 18 residues. Germline V gives CDR1 MNHNS, CDR2 SASEGT. V lost 2 bases to trimming and J lost 4 bases; unmatched junction nucleotides: 13. The data belong to a study of blood T cell repertoires in COVID-19. Study-wide background: Acute and convalescent COVID-19 specimens originated in the United States, Italy and Spain. Sources were T cells, B-cell-depleted T cells, or PBMCs; the material itself was cDNA or gDNA.

The specimen was peripheral blood. This chain uses TRBV6-1 with TRBJ2-2; 7 bases are a match to TRBD1. This clonotype was sampled from a human donor in a cohort sampled during active COVID-19. CDR3 DNA: TGTGCCAGCAGTGAATCGGTACAGGGGAGTTTGAGCACCGGGGAGCTGTTTTTT. It is translated as CASSESVQGSLSTGELFF.